Below, one TCR beta chain is given with its context. With 1 base clipped from V and 6 bases from J, the junction kept 10 bases outside the gene matches. CDR3 length equals 16 residues. The V gene's germline CDR1 is SGDLS and CDR2 YYNGEE. The data derive from a study of blood T cell repertoires in COVID-19. Study as a whole: From the United States, Italy and Spain came samples of acute and convalescent COVID-19.

Original processing notes: By means of reference gene primer amplification, nucleated cell counts were estimated. Assay used: immunoSEQ multiplex PCR; TCRdb lists only in-frame clones, some missing. The V and J calls and clone size were taken over from that table, and D and trimming were inferred from the DNA. In the table there are about 25,000 clones, over 75% of which are singletons. Sequenced sample: peripheral blood. This TCR came from a man aged 45-60 years with active or convalescent COVID-19. This chain connects TRBV9 to TRBJ2-1; 7 nucleotides line up with TRBD2. The CDR3: CASSVYGRALGNEQFF. The CDR3 DNA reads TGTGCCAGCAGCGTATATGGGAGGGCCCTGGGCAATGAGCAGTTCTTC.